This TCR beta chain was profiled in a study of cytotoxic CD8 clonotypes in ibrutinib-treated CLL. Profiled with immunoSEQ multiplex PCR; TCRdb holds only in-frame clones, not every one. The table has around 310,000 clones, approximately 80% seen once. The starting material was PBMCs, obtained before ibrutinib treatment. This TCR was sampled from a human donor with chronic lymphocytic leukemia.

CDR3: CASSPSGRRDKNIQYF. The CDR3 nucleotides are TGTGCCAGTAGCCCTAGCGGGAGGAGGGACAAAAACATTCAGTACTTC. This chain uses TRBV19 with TRBJ2-4, with TRBD2 matching over 11 bases. The length of the CDR3 is 16 residues. CDR1 is LNHDA and CDR2 is SQIVND in the germline V gene (reference sequence). Losses at the gene ends were 6 bases for V and 3 bases for J; bases not matched to a gene: 7.